These 5 T cell receptor beta chains were sequenced from one sample in a study of blood T cell repertoires in COVID-19. The method was immunoSEQ multiplex PCR; TCRdb's version includes in-frame clones alone and lacks a portion of them. The data show around 160,000 clones, roughly four fifths seen once. The sample comprised peripheral blood. The receptors were sampled from a man aged 55-75 years with active or convalescent COVID-19.

The chain joins TRBV11-1 to TRBJ2-7; the match to TRBD2 covers 7 bases. Germline V CDR1 and CDR2: SGHAT, FQDESV (reference sequence). The V and J ends lost 5 bases and 1 base, in that order; junction bases with no gene match: 8. The CDR3 has 15 amino acids. CDR3 region: CASSGWREWSYEQYF. CDR3 coding DNA: TGTGCCAGCAGCGGATGGCGGGAGTGGTCCTACGAGCAGTACTTC.

The chain joins TRBV12-3 or TRBV12-4 to TRBJ1-2, with D hard to call. V was pared by 4 bases and J by 6 bases, with 6 bases between. The CDR3 has 11 amino acids. The CDR3 region is CASSSSNGYTF. The CDR3 nucleotides read TGTGCCAGCAGTTCGAGCAATGGCTACACCTTC.

The gene calls are TRBV6-2 or TRBV6-3 and TRBJ1-1, with no clear D. The CDR3 is 14 amino acids. V dropped 5 bases and J dropped 5 bases, with 15 bases sitting between them. Germline V gene lookup returns CDR1 MNHEY and CDR2 SVGEGT. The CDR3 reads CASSNTGRLTEAFF. CDR3 nucleotides: TGTGCCAGCAGTAACACCGGGAGGTTGACTGAAGCTTTCTTT.

This chain joins TRBV6-2 or TRBV6-3 and TRBJ1-2; the D gene is possibly TRBD1 (6 bases). The CDR3 is 12 residues long. Trimming took 4 bases from V and 8 from J, leaving 11 bases between them. Germline V gene data show CDR1 as MNHEY and CDR2 as SVGEGT. CDR3 nucleotide sequence: TGTGCCAGCAGTTCTGGGGGGGCCGGCTACACCTTC. Encoded protein: CASSSGGAGYTF.

The chain carries TRBV23-1 and TRBJ2-7; a weak D match, TRBD1 (6 bases). TRBV23-1 is known as an ORF, though its function is uncertain. This CDR3 comprises 16 residues. V dropped 0 bases and J dropped 4 bases, with 16 bases sitting between them. This chain's CDR3 is CASSQSGARLVYEQYF. CDR3 sequence (DNA): TGCGCCAGCAGTCAATCGGGGGCCAGGTTGGTTTACGAGCAGTACTTC.